The entry below describes one T cell receptor beta chain. This sample is part of a study of blood T cell repertoires in COVID-19. The overall study: Whether acute or convalescent, the COVID-19 samples came from the United States, Italy and Spain.

Participants were aged about 18 to 89 years from approximately 24 US areas. Participants' reported clinical history set cohort assignment. Individuals in the exposed group had encountered a COVID-19 case within 2 weeks preceding study entry. Generated by immunoSEQ multiplex PCR, the TCRdb table keeps only in-frame clones and is missing some. Of 200,000 to 300,000 clones in the sample, 88% were seen once. The germline CDR1 and CDR2 sequences are LNHDA and SQIVND (reference sequence). The V gene lost 5 bases and the J gene lost 9 bases, with 17 bases spanning the gap. The CDR3 has 14 amino acids. The specimen was PBMCs or T cells enriched from blood (not recorded which). The chain carries TRBV19 and TRBJ1-5; D gene unclear. The TCR sequence derives from a woman in her 40s who had been exposed to COVID-19. The DNA for the CDR3 is TGTGCCAGTAGTGGTCTCGGGGATTTGATGCCCCAGCATTTT. Encoded protein: CASSGLGDLMPQHF.